Included here is one T cell receptor (beta chain) sequence, with context. As yet, its antigen is unknown. The record originates from a study of cytomegalovirus exposure and HLA in healthy donors. Notes on the study in general: In a later analysis, V- and J-gene trimming of beta chains associated with a DCLRE1C missense variant, replicated independently.

The PCR used 60 Vbeta and 13 Jbeta primers. TCRdb's copy holds only in-frame clones and misses some; the assay was immunoSEQ multiplex PCR. In the table there are about 150,000 clones, under 85% of which are singletons. Germline CDR1 MNHNY, CDR2 SVGAGI (reference sequence). Trimming pared 6 bases from V and 0 bases from J, leaving 15 bases between. The CDR3 contains 16 residues. The rearrangement joins TRBV6-6 to TRBJ1-5, with D maybe TRBD1 (6 bases). This receptor was identified in a man aged 18 to 30 in good health and CMV-seronegative. The sample consisted of PBMCs. The CDR3 protein is CASRRGTNFSNQPQHF. In DNA, the CDR3 is TGTGCCAGCAGAAGGGGGACAAACTTTAGCAATCAGCCCCAGCATTTT.